The 14 T cell receptor beta chains below were found in one sample sequenced in a study of T cell changes during pregnancy in multiple sclerosis. Here immunoSEQ multiplex PCR was the method, and the copy in TCRdb shows in-frame clones only, minus some. The sample yields about 79,000 clones, roughly 95% seen once. This specimen was peripheral blood, taken in the second trimester of pregnancy. Source of these receptors: a female donor in good health, enrolled as a control in a pregnancy study.

V is TRBV6-5 and J is TRBJ2-7; maybe TRBD2 (6 bases). In germline, CDR1 is MNHEY, CDR2 SVGAGI. V lost 6 bases and J 7 bases, leaving 19 bases between the germline ends. This CDR3 comprises 14 residues. CDR3 DNA sequence: TGTGCCAGCAGGACGGGACTCCCTATGAGAGAGCAGTACTTC. The encoded protein is CASRTGLPMREQYF.

The genes are TRBV7-2 and TRBJ1-1; D remains ambiguous. Germline lookup yields CDR1 SGHTA and CDR2 FQGNSA. This CDR3 spans 13 amino acids. V lost 1 base and J lost 4, with 7 bases in between. CDR3 sequence: CASSLVIGTEAFF. For the CDR3, the DNA is TGTGCCAGCAGCTTAGTAATCGGCACTGAAGCTTTCTTT.

This chain joins TRBV7-3 and TRBJ2-3; 15 nucleotides agree with TRBD2. The CDR3 loop spans 16 amino acids. V was clipped by 2 bases and J by 3 bases; unmatched bases: 0. Germline CDR1 is SGHTA and CDR2 is FQGTGA. CDR3 DNA sequence: TGTGCCAGCAGCTTAGGACTAGCGGGGGGGACAGATACGCAGTATTTT. It yields the protein CASSLGLAGGTDTQYF.

The chain has TRBV27 and TRBJ2-1; D might be TRBD1 (5 bases). Trimming took off 2 bases at V and 8 bases at J, with 16 bases between the two ends. Germline V gene lookup returns CDR1 MNHEY and CDR2 SMNVEV (reference sequence). This CDR3 spans 15 amino acids. DNA for the CDR3: TGTGCCAGCAGTTTAGGTCGGGCAGGGATTGATGAGCAGTTCTTC. Its protein product is CASSLGRAGIDEQFF.

This clone has just one count. The V and J genes are TRBV4-3 and TRBJ2-1, with D possibly TRBD1 on 5 matching bases. The germline V and J ends were trimmed by 4 bases and 0 bases, with 13 bases remaining between them. CDR3 size: 16 residues. Germline lookup yields CDR1 LGHNA and CDR2 YSLEER. CDR3 sequence: CASSLDRLISYNEQFF. CDR3 coding DNA: TGCGCCAGCAGCCTCGACAGATTAATCTCCTACAATGAGCAGTTCTTC.

The rearrangement links TRBV7-8 to TRBJ2-7, with TRBD2 identical over 9 bases. The CDR3 is made up of 18 amino acids. J gave up 0 bases and V 0 bases, and 9 bases lay outside the gene matches. Germline V gives CDR1 SGHVS, CDR2 FQNEAQ. CDR3 sequence: CASSLAFSGGRSSYEQYF. For the CDR3, the DNA is TGTGCCAGCAGCTTAGCGTTTAGCGGGGGCCGGAGCTCCTACGAGCAGTACTTC.

The chain carries TRBV10-3 and TRBJ1-2, with D uncertain. This CDR3 contains 14 residues. Per germline, CDR1 ENHRY and CDR2 SYGVKD. Deletions cut 6 bases from V and 4 bases from J, with 15 bases between. CDR3 amino acids: CAISDGLGRYGYTF. CDR3 coding DNA: TGTGCCATCAGCGACGGACTTGGGCGCTATGGCTACACCTTC.

The chain recombines TRBV19 with TRBJ1-3; D is possibly TRBD1 (5 bases). Per germline, CDR1 LNHDA and CDR2 SQIVND (reference sequence). The CDR3 spans 15 residues. The V gene lost 5 bases and the J gene lost 0 bases, with 11 bases spanning the gap. CDR3 protein: CASSDRQTSGNTIYF. Written as DNA, the CDR3 is TGTGCCAGTAGTGACCGACAGACCTCTGGAAACACCATATATTTT.

The count of this clone is one. The V gene is TRBV18, the J gene TRBJ2-5, with D perhaps matching TRBD2 (7 bases). Germline assignment: CDR1 KGHSH and CDR2 LQKENI. The CDR3 consists of 15 residues. Trimming left V 1 base short and J 2 bases short, with 11 bases between. The CDR3 reads CASSPRRGAQETQYF. DNA of the CDR3: TGTGCCAGCTCACCACGTCGGGGGGCACAAGAGACCCAGTACTTC.

The chain combines TRBV13 with TRBJ2-3; tentative D call: TRBD1 (6 bases). Germline-derived CDR1 and CDR2 are PRHDT and FYEKMQ (reference sequence). The V gene lost 7 bases and the J gene lost 0 bases, with 11 bases spanning the gap. The CDR3 is 14 residues long. The CDR3 reads CASKQGWSTDTQYF. The CDR3 DNA is TGTGCCAGCAAACAGGGCTGGAGCACAGATACGCAGTATTTT.

The chain couples TRBV6-4 to TRBJ1-1, with TRBD1 matching 7 bases. The CDR3 covers 15 residues. J gave up 3 bases and V 5 bases, and 9 bases lay outside the gene matches. Germline V gene lookup returns CDR1 MRHNA and CDR2 SNTAGT. The CDR3 nucleotides are TGTGCCAGCAGTCAAACAGGGGATGGGGACACTGAAGCTTTCTTT. This translates into CASSQTGDGDTEAFF.

This sequence joins TRBV27 and TRBJ1-4; no reliable D call. V lost 6 bases to trimming and J lost 7 bases, with 6 bases between them. The CDR3 is 11 amino acids. Germline CDR1 is MNHEY and CDR2 is SMNVEV (reference sequence). CDR3 region: CASRFSEKLFF. CDR3 nucleotide sequence: TGTGCCAGCAGGTTTAGTGAAAAACTGTTTTTT.

The chain uses TRBV13 and TRBJ1-2; the D gene is possibly TRBD1 (5 bases). CDR1 and CDR2 (germline): PRHDT, FYEKMQ (reference sequence). The germline V and J ends were trimmed by 5 bases and 4 bases, with 14 bases remaining between them. The CDR3 spans 14 residues. The CDR3, as DNA: TGTGCCAGCAGCCCTAGACAGTCCTTCTATGGCTACACCTTC. Its translation: CASSPRQSFYGYTF.

The chain joins TRBV10-3 to TRBJ1-2, with a weak D call TRBD1 (5 bases). The V end lost 4 bases, the J end lost 3 bases, and 9 bases lay between the germline ends. The CDR3 extends over 13 amino acids. Germline V gene data show CDR1 as ENHRY and CDR2 as SYGVKD. This CDR3 reads CAISGQSYYGYTF. DNA for the CDR3: TGTGCCATCAGTGGACAGTCTTACTATGGCTACACCTTC.